These T cell receptor beta chains were read from a single sample in a study of T cells in Graves' hyperthyroidism and ophthalmopathy. Via MiXCR, TCRdb re-called the multiplex PCR reads, giving one row per CDR3 protein. The sample includes some 690,000 distinct CDR3 sequences, approximately 15% of them seen just once. The sample comprised blood. All receptors come from a man aged 45-65 years with Graves' hyperthyroidism. CDR3s include the opening cysteine and the closing phenylalanine or tryptophan. Fields, in order: CDR3 DNA, CDR3 protein, V gene, clone size, J gene, CDR3 length, D gene. D genes are given only for firm matches. Size tells how often a clone was seen (once, few, many) or the class of an expanded clone, and some rows leave it out.

CDR3 DNA: TGCAGTGCTAGAGATCTGCCGGGAGGCCCTCGGGAGACCCAGTACTTC
CDR3 protein: CSARDLPGGPRETQYF
V gene: TRBV20-1
clone size: many
J gene: TRBJ2-5
CDR3 length: 16
D gene: TRBD2

CDR3 DNA: TGTGCCAGCAGCGTAGATGGGCTGGGCTACGAGCAGTACTTC
CDR3 protein: CASSVDGLGYEQYF
V gene: TRBV9
clone size: many
J gene: TRBJ2-7
CDR3 length: 14
D gene: -

CDR3 DNA: TGCAGCGTTGAACAAGATACGCAGTATTTT
CDR3 protein: CSVEQDTQYF
V gene: TRBV29-1
clone size: few
J gene: TRBJ2-3
CDR3 length: 10
D gene: -

CDR3 DNA: TGCGCCAGCAGTGGGGACACTTACAATGAGCAGTTCTTC
CDR3 protein: CASSGDTYNEQFF
V gene: TRBV10-2
clone size: many
J gene: TRBJ2-1
CDR3 length: 13
D gene: -

CDR3 DNA: TGTGCCAGCAGCTTAGGGACAGGGTATGGGAACTATGGCTACACCTTC
CDR3 protein: CASSLGTGYGNYGYTF
V gene: TRBV7-2
clone size: many
J gene: TRBJ1-2
CDR3 length: 16
D gene: TRBD1

CDR3 DNA: TGTGCCAGCAGCCCCCACGCAGGGTTGGGCAATCAGCCCCAGCATTTT
CDR3 protein: CASSPHAGLGNQPQHF
V gene: TRBV3-1
clone size: -
J gene: TRBJ1-5
CDR3 length: 16
D gene: -

CDR3 DNA: TGTGCCAGCAGCTTAGTATCGGGTAGACCGCTAGGGAGCACAGATACGCAGTATTTT
CDR3 protein: CASSLVSGRPLGSTDTQYF
V gene: TRBV7-6
clone size: -
J gene: TRBJ2-3
CDR3 length: 19
D gene: -

CDR3 DNA: TGTGCCAGCAGTTACTCTGCCGCCCCCACTGGGGCCAACGTCCTGACTTTC
CDR3 protein: CASSYSAAPTGANVLTF
V gene: TRBV6-6
clone size: many
J gene: TRBJ2-6
CDR3 length: 17
D gene: -

CDR3 DNA: TGTGCCAGCAGTGCCCGGGCTCTCAACACTGAAGCTTTCTTT
CDR3 protein: CASSARALNTEAFF
V gene: TRBV6-2/TRBV6-3
clone size: few
J gene: TRBJ1-1
CDR3 length: 14
D gene: -

CDR3 DNA: TGTGCCAGCAGTTCAGGGATGGGACGCAATCAGCCCCAGCATTTT
CDR3 protein: CASSSGMGRNQPQHF
V gene: TRBV2
clone size: many
J gene: TRBJ1-5
CDR3 length: 15
D gene: -

CDR3 DNA: TGTGCCAGCACAGGCAAGAACACCGGGGAGCTGTTTTTT
CDR3 protein: CASTGKNTGELFF
V gene: TRBV25-1
clone size: -
J gene: TRBJ2-2
CDR3 length: 13
D gene: -

CDR3 DNA: TGTGCCAGCAGCTTGGCGACAGGGCCTGTTGAAAAACTGTTTTTT
CDR3 protein: CASSLATGPVEKLFF
V gene: TRBV5-5
clone size: -
J gene: TRBJ1-4
CDR3 length: 15
D gene: TRBD1

CDR3 DNA: TGTGCCAGCAGCTTAGGGACAGCGGTTTATAGCAATCAGCCCCAGCATTTT
CDR3 protein: CASSLGTAVYSNQPQHF
V gene: TRBV7-2
clone size: many
J gene: TRBJ1-5
CDR3 length: 17
D gene: -

CDR3 DNA: TGCGCCAGCACGGATAGCGCGATTTACACCGGGGAGCTGTTTTTT
CDR3 protein: CASTDSAIYTGELFF
V gene: TRBV5-1
clone size: -
J gene: TRBJ2-2
CDR3 length: 15
D gene: -

CDR3 DNA: TGTGCCAGCAGTTTCGGTGTTTTTAACTATGGCTACACCTTC
CDR3 protein: CASSFGVFNYGYTF
V gene: TRBV12-3/TRBV12-4
clone size: many
J gene: TRBJ1-2
CDR3 length: 14
D gene: -

CDR3 DNA: TGTGCCACCAGTGATGAGGGCCCCAATCAGCCCCAGCATTTT
CDR3 protein: CATSDEGPNQPQHF
V gene: TRBV24-1
clone size: few
J gene: TRBJ1-5
CDR3 length: 14
D gene: -

CDR3 DNA: TGTGCCAGCAGCGACGGGCCCACAGATACGCAGTATTTT
CDR3 protein: CASSDGPTDTQYF
V gene: TRBV11-2
clone size: many
J gene: TRBJ2-3
CDR3 length: 13
D gene: -